The next 7 T cell receptor beta chains were all read from a single sample in a study of blood T cell repertoires in COVID-19. Generated by immunoSEQ multiplex PCR, the TCRdb table keeps only in-frame clones and is missing some. The sample includes about 14,000 clones, around 70% of them seen just once. Sequencing was carried out using peripheral blood. These TCRs come from a boy younger than 10 with active or convalescent COVID-19.

The chain couples TRBV5-4 to TRBJ2-5, with TRBD2 matching 12 bases. This CDR3 comprises 17 residues. Trimming took 0 bases from V and 2 from J; bases not matched to a gene: 5. The V gene's germline CDR1 is SGHNT and CDR2 YYREEE (reference sequence). As DNA, the CDR3 is TGTGCCAGCAGCTTGGGTCCTAGCGGGGGGGTACAAGAGACCCAGTACTTC. Its protein product is CASSLGPSGGVQETQYF.

This sequence joins TRBV28 and TRBJ1-5, with 7 nucleotides matching TRBD1. V was clipped by 6 bases and J by 2 bases; unmatched bases: 4. The CDR3 spans 14 residues. Germline V gene sequence: CDR1 MDHEN, CDR2 SYDVKM. The chain's CDR3 is CASSPGQGNQPQHF. In nucleotides, the CDR3 is TGTGCCAGCAGCCCTGGACAGGGCAATCAGCCCCAGCATTTT.

This clone was seen a few times. This same CDR3 is encoded by further DNA sequences in the sample. The chain employs TRBV12-3 or TRBV12-4 and TRBJ1-5, with D possibly being TRBD1 (5 bases). Trimming removed 6 bases from V and 2 bases from J, with 8 bases in between. This CDR3 contains 13 residues. This CDR3 reads CASRETGNQPQHF. CDR3 sequence (DNA): TGTGCCAGCAGGGAGACAGGCAATCAGCCCCAGCATTTT.

The genes are TRBV18 and TRBJ2-7, with D unclear. Germline assignment: CDR1 KGHSH and CDR2 LQKENI. V shed 3 bases and J shed 4 bases, with 7 bases lying between them. The CDR3 runs to 12 residues. The CDR3 bases are TGTGCCAGCTCACCGAACGAGTACGAGCAGTACTTC. Translated: CASSPNEYEQYF.

V and J are TRBV2 and TRBJ1-2; D not certain. Trimming cost V 1 base and J 8 bases, with 17 bases left between them. The CDR3 length is 15 residues. Germline V gene data show CDR1 as SNHLY and CDR2 as FYNNEI. The CDR3 nucleotides read TGTGCCAGCAGTGAAGACAGACTGCGGAGAGGGGGCTACACCTTC. Amino acids: CASSEDRLRRGGYTF. The full variable domain, rest sourced from reference TRBV2 and TRBJ1-2, is EPEVTQTPSHQVTQMGQEVILRCVPISNHLYFYWYRQILGQKVEFLVSFYNNEISEKSEIFDDQFSVERPDGSNFTLKIRSTKLEDSAMYFCASSEDRLRRGGYTFGSGTRLTVV.

The V gene is TRBV5-1, the J gene TRBJ1-2; the match to TRBD1 covers 9 bases. CDR1 and CDR2 from the germline V gene are SGHRS and YFSETQ. V gave up 4 bases and J gave up 8 bases; unmatched junction bases: 9. The CDR3 contains 14 residues. The CDR3 DNA reads TGCGCCAGCAGCCCCCCGGACAGGGGAAGAGGCTACACCTTC. Translating it yields CASSPPDRGRGYTF.

The CDR3 sequence: CSALTGKMAEQYF. In DNA form, the CDR3 reads TGCAGCGCCCTGACAGGTAAAATGGCCGAGCAGTACTTC. The chain uses TRBV29-1 and TRBJ2-7; D perhaps matches TRBD1 (6 bases). Germline CDR1 is SQVTM and CDR2 is ANQGSEA. The CDR3 contains 13 residues. Deletions cut 7 bases from V and 6 bases from J, with 19 bases between.